The 10 T cell receptor beta chains below were found in one sample sequenced in a study of neoadjuvant nivolumab and ipilimumab in lung cancer. TCRdb's copy holds only in-frame clones and misses some; the assay was immunoSEQ multiplex PCR. The table includes approximately 6,800 clones, roughly 83% detected once. Sequencing used tumor tissue, obtained after neoadjuvant nivolumab, alone or with ipilimumab, at or shortly before surgery. All receptors derive from an adult with non-small cell lung cancer.

This chain uses TRBV5-6 with TRBJ1-4; 9 bases are shared with TRBD1. The CDR3 consists of 15 residues. Germline CDR1 reads SGHDT; CDR2 reads YYEEEE. V dropped 4 bases and J dropped 4; count of bases not matched to a gene: 5. CDR3 sequence: CASSRRTGVNEKLFF. The CDR3 DNA follows: TGTGCCAGCAGCCGTAGGACAGGGGTTAATGAAAAACTGTTTTTT. The variable domain in full, with the rest retrieved from reference TRBV5-6 and TRBJ1-4, is DAGVTQSPTHLIKTRGQQVTLRCSPKSGHDTVSWYQQALGQGPQFIFQYYEEEERQRGNFPDRFSGHQFPNYSSELNVNALLLGDSALYLCASSRRTGVNEKLFFGSGTQLSVL.

This chain connects TRBV5-6 to TRBJ1-4, with a weak D call TRBD1 (6 bases). Per germline, CDR1 SGHDT and CDR2 YYEEEE. CDR3 size: 13 residues. V was pared by 4 bases and J by 7 bases, with 11 bases between. CDR3 loop: CASSIPTGEKLFF. The CDR3 region has the DNA TGTGCCAGCAGCATACCGACAGGTGAAAAACTGTTTTTT.

The chain has TRBV11-3 and TRBJ1-1; no clear D gene. V dropped 0 bases and J dropped 6 bases, with 8 bases sitting between them. Per germline, CDR1 SGHNT and CDR2 YENEEA. The CDR3 loop spans 13 amino acids. CDR3 region: CASSLDPRAEAFF. As DNA, the CDR3 is TGTGCCAGCAGCTTAGATCCCCGGGCTGAAGCTTTCTTT.

The rearrangement joins TRBV5-1 to TRBJ2-3, with D hard to call. The CDR3 spans 17 residues. V lost 8 bases and J lost 5, with 27 bases in between. Germline CDR1 reads SGHRS; CDR2 reads YFSETQ. The CDR3 here is CASTGGLVLAAQDTQYF. The CDR3 nucleotides are TGCGCCAGTACGGGTGGGTTGGTTCTCGCCGCACAAGATACGCAGTATTTT.

The rearrangement links TRBV7-9 to TRBJ1-1; no definite D call. Trimming left V 5 bases short and J 1 base short, with 17 bases between. Germline V gene lookup returns CDR1 SEHNR and CDR2 FQNEAQ (reference sequence). The CDR3 length is 16 residues. The CDR3 nucleotides read TGTGCCAGCAGCCGAGACGATAGAGGACCGAACACTGAAGCTTTCTTT. Translation: CASSRDDRGPNTEAFF. Together with reference TRBV7-9 and TRBJ1-1, the CDR3 gives the full variable domain: DTGVSQNPRHKITKRGQNVTFRCDPISEHNRLYWYRQTLGQGPEFLTYFQNEAQLEKSRLLSDRFSAERPKGSFSTLEIQRTEQGDSAMYLCASSRDDRGPNTEAFFGQGTRLTVV.

The chain is built from TRBV6-5 and TRBJ2-7, with TRBD2 matching over 12 bases. Germline V gives CDR1 MNHEY, CDR2 SVGAGI. CDR3 length: 15 residues. V was clipped by 9 bases and J by 3 bases; unmatched bases: 9. CDR3 bases: TGTGCCAGTGGTCCCACTAGCGGGGGGTACTACGAGCAGTACTTC. It is translated as CASGPTSGGYYEQYF.

The rearrangement joins TRBV28 to TRBJ2-7; no clear D. Between the trimmed V and J ends, which lost 3 bases and 4 bases, there was a span of 7 bases. CDR3 length equals 12 residues. CDR1 MDHEN and CDR2 SYDVKM come from the germline V gene. The CDR3 here is CASSLKEYEQYF. The CDR3 DNA sequence: TGTGCCAGCAGTTTGAAGGAGTACGAGCAGTACTTC. The full variable domain, completed using reference TRBV28 and TRBJ2-7, is DVKVTQSSRYLVKRTGEKVFLECVQDMDHENMFWYRQDPGLGLRLIYFSYDVKMKEKGDIPEGYSVSREKKERFSLILESASTNQTSMYLCASSLKEYEQYFGPGTRLTVT.

The chain combines TRBV6-6 with TRBJ2-7; a possible D gene is TRBD2 (6 bases). Trimming stripped 8 bases from V and 0 bases from J, with 14 bases between. CDR1 MNHNY and CDR2 SVGAGI come from the germline V gene (reference sequence). The CDR3 totals 14 residues. Written as DNA, the CDR3 is TGTGCCAGCTTTAGCGGAGACTCCTCCTACGAGCAGTACTTC. As protein: CASFSGDSSYEQYF.

The chain combines TRBV2 with TRBJ2-3, with TRBD2 matching 8 bases. The CDR3 loop spans 15 amino acids. Per the germline V gene, CDR1 is SNHLY and CDR2 is FYNNEI. With 4 bases clipped from V and 3 bases from J, the junction kept 6 bases outside the gene matches. The CDR3 here is CASSVAAGETDTQYF. For the CDR3, the DNA is TGTGCCAGCAGTGTAGCAGCGGGGGAGACAGATACGCAGTATTTT.

The chain carries TRBV7-2 and TRBJ1-3; the D is unclear. Germline lookup yields CDR1 SGHTA and CDR2 FQGNSA. Deletions cut 1 base from V and 6 bases from J, with 7 bases between. CDR3 length: 13 amino acids. CDR3 region: CASSLGQINTIYF. The CDR3 region has the DNA TGTGCCAGCAGCTTAGGGCAAATAAACACCATATATTTT.